This T cell receptor beta chain was sequenced for a study of neurological immune-mediated disorders. The cDNA was synthesized by means of template-switch 5'RACE, which was carried out with 10-nucleotide random UMIs. In TCRdb, the 5' RACE reads were re-called with MiXCR into one record per CDR3 protein. The table includes 40,000 to 45,000 distinct CDR3 sequences, over 6% detected once. This clonotype came up many times. V lost 1 base to trimming and J lost 4 bases; unmatched junction nucleotides: 2. The CDR3 is 14 amino acids. There were 850,000 to 1,000,000 CD4+ or CD8+ T cells used in the sorted libraries.

This receptor was taken from a woman in her 40s in good health. Input material: CD4+ T cells from blood. This chain uses TRBV12-3 or TRBV12-4 with TRBJ2-3; 7 bases align to TRBD2. The CDR3 DNA follows: TGTGCCAGCAGTTTAGGGGGAGGGGCAGATACGCAGTATTTT. It is translated as CASSLGGGADTQYF.